This T cell receptor (beta chain) was captured by sequencing in a study of cytomegalovirus exposure and HLA in healthy donors. Study at large: Early on, a data release was issued that held about 85 million unique TCRs from HLA-typed donors.

As to this clone: Its antigen is still unknown.

Overall study results and limits: Earlier results showed most TCR beta V segments being productive about 87% or about 30% of the time. Per published accounts, TCR beta sequences correctly predicted the HLA-A and HLA-B alleles of most subjects.

60 Vbeta and 13 Jbeta primers were used in PCR. The repertoire was sequenced with immunoSEQ multiplex PCR; TCRdb's copy has only in-frame clones and lacks some. The sample lists 150,000 or so clones, approximately 74% occurring once. Germline V gene sequence: CDR1 SGHTS, CDR2 YDEGEE. This CDR3 spans 14 amino acids. The V and J ends lost 0 bases and 8 bases respectively, with 14 bases between them. The receptor comes from a male donor in good health and CMV-seronegative. What was sequenced was PBMCs. This chain uses TRBV5-8 with TRBJ1-2; maybe TRBD1 (5 bases). The CDR3 DNA reads as TGTGCCAGCAGCTTGGTCCCAGGGCTCTTCGGCTACACCTTC. This encodes CASSLVPGLFGYTF.